This TCR beta chain was recorded in a study of shared clonotypes between healthy human individuals. Data came from immunoSEQ multiplex PCR; TCRdb stores just in-frame clones and leaves some out. The repertoire includes about 92,000 clones, over 60% of them detected once, and roughly 50% sits in the top ten. This clone was seen only a few times. Per the germline V gene, CDR1 is MNHNS and CDR2 is SASEGT. The CDR3 is 15 amino acids. Trimming left V 1 base short and J 4 bases short, with 11 bases between. The specimen sequenced was memory CD8+ T cells sorted from blood. The subset denotes: CD45RO+ cells pooled with CCR7-negative TemRA cells. The source is a man aged 30 to 39 in good health. V gene TRBV6-1 combines with J gene TRBJ1-3; D may be TRBD1 (5 bases). The CDR3 coding sequence is TGTGCCAGCAGTGAAGAAGAGGGGTCAGGAAACACCATATATTTT. This gives the protein CASSEEEGSGNTIYF.